This paragraph reports one TCR beta chain. Its cognate antigen is unknown. The PCR contained 60 Vbeta and 13 Jbeta primers. Profiled with immunoSEQ multiplex PCR; TCRdb holds only in-frame clones, not every one. The data show 110,000 or so clones, more than 65% seen once. The CDR3 totals 17 residues. The germline V gene encodes CDR1 SEHNR and CDR2 FQNEAQ (reference sequence). J was trimmed by 2 bases and V by 4 bases; bases with no gene match: 10. The data were obtained in a study of cytomegalovirus exposure and HLA in healthy donors. Notes on the study in general: The study listed roughly 160 cytomegalovirus-associated TCR beta chains. Both high specificity and high sensitivity reportedly marked the classifier's diagnosis of cytomegalovirus status.

The clonotype was recovered from a man aged 30 to 39 in good health and CMV-seronegative. This rearrangement joins TRBV7-9 to TRBJ2-2, with 7 bases that match TRBD1. Sequencing was performed on PBMCs. CDR3 coding DNA: TGTGCCAGCAGCTCCCTTTTTGGGGACAGTAACACCGGGGAGCTGTTTTTT. It translates to CASSSLFGDSNTGELFF.